This TCR beta chain was found in a study of sequential checkpoint blockade in melanoma. Study-wide background: More than 20 patients had tumor biopsies before treatment and at week 13.

Clones were read by immunoSEQ multiplex PCR, and TCRdb kept only the in-frame ones, dropping some. The data show thousands of clones, with roughly 25% seen just once and about 10% held by the top ten. Treatment: randomized to nivolumab then ipilimumab (arm A) or the reverse (arm B). This clone was recorded a few times. V shed 2 bases and J shed 4 bases, with 5 bases lying between them. From germline, CDR1 is ENHRY and CDR2 SYGVKD. This CDR3 contains 13 residues. The chain joins TRBV10-3 to TRBJ1-4; no clear D. The source is a human donor with melanoma. The sample in question was tumor tissue (inferred from file names), obtained from a patient given nivolumab and ipilimumab in sequence. The CDR3 DNA sequence: TGTGCCATCAGTGAGGCCCTTAATGAAAAACTGTTTTTT. It is translated as CAISEALNEKLFF.